The 23 T cell receptor beta chains given below trace back to one sample, sequenced in a study of early T cells in non-severe SARS-CoV-2 infection. TCRdb reprocessed the 5' RACE reads via MiXCR and lists one record per CDR3 protein. The sample has approximately 42,000 distinct CDR3 sequences, 7.1% seen once. What was sequenced was whole blood. These receptors all come from an adult who was a healthcare worker with PCR-confirmed SARS-CoV-2 infection or an uninfected control (not recorded which).

V gene TRBV6-2 or TRBV6-3 combines with J gene TRBJ1-1; tentative D call: TRBD1 (5 bases). The length of the CDR3 is 14 residues. Germline CDR1 reads MNHEY; CDR2 reads SVGEGT. V lost 2 bases, J lost 4 bases, and 11 bases lay in between. This CDR3 reads CASSYGRGSTEAFF. The CDR3 coding sequence is TGTGCCAGCAGTTACGGGCGGGGGAGCACTGAAGCTTTCTTT.

This clonotype has a count of ten or more. V usage is TRBV4-1 and J usage is TRBJ1-1; D remains unclear. The CDR3 has 16 amino acids. The V gene's germline CDR1 is MGHRA and CDR2 YSYEKL. Trimming shortened V by 1 base and J by 3 bases, and 15 bases separated the two germline ends. CDR3 in amino acids: CASSQGTFGMYTEAFF. The DNA of the CDR3 is TGCGCCAGCAGCCAAGGGACTTTTGGTATGTACACTGAAGCTTTCTTT.

This clonotype was detected ten times or more. The chain carries TRBV6-5 and TRBJ1-1; D may be TRBD1 (6 bases). Germline CDR1 is MNHEY and CDR2 is SVGAGI. This CDR3 is built from 12 residues. V was clipped by 5 bases and J by 8 bases, with 12 bases between them. In DNA form, the CDR3 reads TGTGCCAGCAGTCTCTCGACAGGAGAAGCTTTCTTT. Its translation: CASSLSTGEAFF.

This clonotype was observed many times. The chain employs TRBV7-6 and TRBJ2-3, with D maybe TRBD2 (5 bases). V lost 1 base, J lost 3 bases, and 8 bases lay in between. Germline assignment: CDR1 SGHVS and CDR2 FNYEAQ. CDR3 length: 14 residues. The CDR3 is CASSLVPGTDTQYF. CDR3 DNA: TGTGCCAGCAGCTTAGTCCCGGGGACAGATACGCAGTATTTT.

This clonotype was counted a few times. This chain links TRBV12-3 or TRBV12-4 with TRBJ2-1; D tentatively fits TRBD1 or TRBD2 (5 bases each). V was clipped by 5 bases and J by 9 bases, with 17 bases between them. The CDR3 covers 14 residues. This CDR3 is CASSGDRSRREQFF. The DNA for the CDR3 is TGTGCCAGCAGTGGGGACCGCTCTAGGCGTGAGCAGTTCTTC.

The chain carries TRBV2 and TRBJ2-7; no definite D call. This CDR3 spans 12 amino acids. Deletions cut 4 bases from V and 3 bases from J, with 7 bases between. Germline-derived CDR1 and CDR2 are SNHLY and FYNNEI. The CDR3 sequence is CASSAAYYEQYF. The CDR3 DNA is TGTGCCAGCAGTGCCGCGTACTACGAGCAGTACTTC. Variable domain in full (rest from reference TRBV2 and TRBJ2-7): EPEVTQTPSHQVTQMGQEVILRCVPISNHLYFYWYRQILGQKVEFLVSFYNNEISEKSEIFDDQFSVERPDGSNFTLKIRSTKLEDSAMYFCASSAAYYEQYFGPGTRLTVT.

This clonotype is medium-sized by share. The chain couples TRBV9 to TRBJ2-7; unclear D gene. Germline CDR1 and CDR2: SGDLS and YYNGEE. The CDR3 covers 11 residues. V dropped 4 bases and J dropped 0 bases, with 2 bases sitting between them. This CDR3 reads CASSSSYEQYF. CDR3 sequence (DNA): TGTGCCAGCAGCTCCTCCTACGAGCAGTACTTC.

This clonotype was detected many times. The chain recombines TRBV5-5 with TRBJ1-1; no clear D gene. This CDR3 contains 16 residues. V was clipped by 4 bases and J by 4 bases, with 20 bases between them. Germline V gives CDR1 SGHKS, CDR2 YYEKEE (reference sequence). CDR3 coding DNA: TGTGCCAGCAGCAGAGGTCCCCTGGGCATGATCACTGAAGCTTTCTTT. It specifies CASSRGPLGMITEAFF.

At least ten counts were recorded for this clonotype. V gene TRBV24-1 combines with J gene TRBJ2-3, with a tentative D call TRBD1 (6 bases). V shed 3 bases and J shed 5 bases, with 14 bases lying between them. Germline values: CDR1 KGHDR, CDR2 SFDVKD. This CDR3 spans 15 amino acids. Written as DNA, the CDR3 is TGTGCCACCAGTGATGGGACACTCCAGGTAGATACGCAGTATTTT. It yields the protein CATSDGTLQVDTQYF.

This clonotype has more than one count but fewer than ten. This sequence joins TRBV19 and TRBJ2-5; D gene ambiguous. Trimming removed 3 bases at V and 2 bases at J, with 7 bases between. This CDR3 has 13 amino acids. Germline V gives CDR1 LNHDA, CDR2 SQIVND (reference sequence). The CDR3, as DNA: TGTGCCAGTAGTATGGTCCGACAAGAGACCCAGTACTTC. Protein sequence: CASSMVRQETQYF.

Many counts were recorded for this clonotype. V gene TRBV14 combines with J gene TRBJ2-5; D remains unclear. This CDR3 comprises 13 residues. V lost 1 base, J lost 2 bases, and 5 bases lay in between. In germline, CDR1 is SGHDN, CDR2 FVKESK. The CDR3 region has the DNA TGTGCCAGCAGCCAAGTTGGGCAAGAGACCCAGTACTTC. Translating gives CASSQVGQETQYF.

This clonotype was seen more than once but under ten times. The chain employs TRBV7-6 and TRBJ1-2; the D is unclear. The V end was cut by 1 base, the J end by 4 bases, with 7 bases between. The CDR3 is 13 residues long. The germline CDR1 and CDR2 sequences are SGHVS and FNYEAQ. The CDR3 sequence is CASSLESGYGYTF. The CDR3 nucleotides read TGTGCCAGCAGCTTAGAGTCAGGCTATGGCTACACCTTC.

Ten or more counts support this clonotype. V is TRBV6-1 and J is TRBJ2-1; D unresolved. Germline values: CDR1 MNHNS, CDR2 SASEGT. V gave up 2 bases and J gave up 4 bases, with 3 bases separating them. The CDR3 is made up of 12 amino acids. CDR3 loop: CASSEIYNEQFF. The CDR3 DNA sequence: TGTGCCAGCAGTGAAATATACAATGAGCAGTTCTTC.

This clonotype was counted ten times or more. The chain employs TRBV18 and TRBJ2-1; tentative D call: TRBD2 (6 bases). Trimming pared 0 bases from V and 7 bases from J, leaving 19 bases between. The CDR3 sequence is 17 residues long. Per the germline V gene, CDR1 is KGHSH and CDR2 is LQKENI. CDR3 amino acids: CASSPPRAGTGRNEQFF. The CDR3 coding sequence is TGTGCCAGCTCACCACCGAGGGCCGGGACTGGGCGAAATGAGCAGTTCTTC. Variable domain in full (rest from reference TRBV18 and TRBJ2-1): NAGVMQNPRHLVRRRGQEARLRCSPMKGHSHVYWYRQLPEEGLKFMVYLQKENIIDESGMPKERFSAEFPKEGPSILRIQQVVRGDSAAYFCASSPPRAGTGRNEQFFGPGTRLTVL.

V is TRBV29-1 and J is TRBJ2-7; D is perhaps TRBD1 (5 bases). The V gene lost 4 bases and the J gene lost 2 bases, with 6 bases spanning the gap. The CDR3 extends over 11 amino acids. Germline V lookup: CDR1 SQVTM, CDR2 ANQGSEA. The CDR3 loop is CSVVTAYEQYF. The DNA of the CDR3 is TGCAGCGTTGTGACAGCCTACGAGCAGTACTTC.

In this sample, this clonotype turned up many times. This chain joins TRBV6-6 and TRBJ2-1; TRBD1 might be the D (5 bases). Trimming shortened V by 4 bases and J by 8 bases, and 12 bases separated the two germline ends. This CDR3 contains 13 residues. Germline V gene lookup returns CDR1 MNHNY and CDR2 SVGAGI (reference sequence). This chain's CDR3 is CASSFSQGDEQFF. The CDR3 nucleotides read TGTGCCAGCAGTTTCTCTCAGGGCGATGAGCAGTTCTTC.

This clonotype has a count of ten or more. The junction and the germline gene differ at one end; a read error may be behind it. The gene calls are TRBV7-6 and TRBJ2-3, with 7 nucleotides matching TRBD1. CDR1 SGHVS and CDR2 FNYEAQ come from the germline V gene. The CDR3 contains 15 residues. This CDR3 is CASTLDGQVTDTQYF. In nucleotides, the CDR3 is TGTGCCAGCACCTTAGACGGACAGGTCACAGATACGCAGTATTTT. Supplemented by reference TRBV7-6 and TRBJ2-3, the full variable domain reads GAGVSQSPRYKVTKRGQDVALRCDPISGHVSLYWYRQALGQGPEFLTYFNYEAQQDKSGLPNDRFSAERPEGSISTLTIQRTEQRDSAMYRCASTLDGQVTDTQYFGPGTRLTVL.

This clonotype was picked up one time. J is TRBJ2-3 and V is TRBV9; 7 nucleotides match TRBD2. Germline loops: CDR1 SGDLS, CDR2 YYNGEE. V was pared by 0 bases and J by 2 bases, with 6 bases of the junction left unmatched. The CDR3 totals 16 residues. CDR3 in amino acids: CASSVEAGSFTDTQYF. Written as DNA, the CDR3 is TGTGCCAGCAGCGTAGAAGCGGGGTCCTTCACAGATACGCAGTATTTT.

The chain carries TRBV6-2 or TRBV6-3 and TRBJ2-1; D possibly corresponds to TRBD1 (6 bases). The CDR3 totals 14 residues. CDR1 is MNHEY, CDR2 SVGEGT, per germline. The germline V and J ends were trimmed by 8 bases and 7 bases, with 18 bases remaining between them. This CDR3 reads CASGDSTRGNEQFF. Written as DNA, the CDR3 is TGTGCCAGCGGCGACAGTACGAGGGGGAATGAGCAGTTCTTC.

The table lists this clonotype with a few counts. The rearrangement links TRBV20-1 to TRBJ2-3; 9 positions match TRBD2. V lost 2 bases, J lost 2 bases, and 2 bases stayed unmatched. The germline CDR1 and CDR2 sequences are DFQATT and SNEGSKA (reference sequence). This CDR3 is 14 amino acids long. CDR3 sequence: CSARLAGNTDTQYF. The CDR3 nucleotides are TGCAGTGCTAGACTAGCGGGGAACACAGATACGCAGTATTTT.

In DNA form, the CDR3 reads TGTGCCAGCAGTTTTGACTGGAGCGACACTGAAGCTTTCTTT. This encodes CASSFDWSDTEAFF. The V gene is TRBV6-2 or TRBV6-3, the J gene TRBJ1-1; D remains unclear. V lost 4 bases, J lost 3 bases, and 12 bases lay in between. CDR3 size: 14 residues. Germline CDR1 reads MNHEY; CDR2 reads SVGEGT.

This clonotype was observed a handful of times. V usage is TRBV7-6 and J usage is TRBJ2-7; either TRBD1 or TRBD2 may supply D (6 bases each). Trimming left V 4 bases short and J 6 bases short, with 16 bases between. CDR1 and CDR2 from the germline V gene are SGHVS and FNYEAQ. The CDR3 totals 14 residues. This CDR3 is CASSSGVGEAEQYF. CDR3 bases: TGTGCCAGCAGCTCAGGGGTAGGGGAGGCCGAGCAGTACTTC.

To note about this clonotype: A much larger clonotype is one base distant, so this may be a read error. CDR3 in DNA: TGTGCCAGCAGCTCCGGGGTCTACGAGCAGCACTTC. It yields the protein CASSSGVYEQHF. The chain joins TRBV11-2 to TRBJ2-7; D is possibly TRBD2 (5 bases). This CDR3 has 12 amino acids. Per germline, CDR1 SGHAT and CDR2 FQNNGV.